A selection of T cell receptor beta chains follows, all from one sample in a study of identical twins. One entry per CDR3 protein, called by TCRdb with MiXCR from the 5' RACE reads. The repertoire holds under 450,000 distinct CDR3 sequences, with 18% as singletons. The sample taken for sequencing was naive T cells sorted from blood. The receptors stem from a man in his fifties or sixties in good health. Both conserved end residues are part of each CDR3. A D gene is named only where the DNA matches it firmly. A clone size is listed for some rows: how often the clone was seen (once, few, many), or a class if it is expanded.

abundance	d_gene	v_gene	j_gene	CDR3nt	CDR3aa
once	.	TRBV6-1	TRBJ1-6	TGTGCCAGCAGTGATAAGTTCGCCGGGGTTCTTAATTCACCCTTCCACTTT	CASSDKFAGVLNSPFHF
few	TRBD1	TRBV20-1	TRBJ2-1	TGCAGTGCTCCCCAAGGCGGGGGACAGGGGGCAATCGGTGAGCAGTTCTTC	CSAPQGGGQGAIGEQFF
many	.	TRBV9	TRBJ2-7	TGTGCCAGCAGCAGGGACTACGAGCAGTACTTC	CASSRDYEQYF
.	TRBD1	TRBV20-1	TRBJ1-6	TGCAGTGCTAGAGATTCGGCGGGACAGGGGAATTCACCCCTCCACTTT	CSARDSAGQGNSPLHF
few	.	TRBV5-5	TRBJ2-5	TGTGCCAGCAGCCGCCGGGGGACACAAGAGACCCAGTACTTC	CASSRRGTQETQYF
.	.	TRBV6-5	TRBJ2-3	TGTGCCAGCAGTTACTCGAGATGGGGGGTGGGGACAAACACAGATACGCAGTATTTT	CASSYSRWGVGTNTDTQYF
few	.	TRBV7-2	TRBJ2-3	TGTGCCAGCAGCTTACGGGAGATGCTCCTTAGGCAGTATTTT	CASSLREMLLRQYF
.	.	TRBV12-3/TRBV12-4	TRBJ1-1	TGTGCCAGCATTGGGGTACCGAACACTGAAGCTTTCTTT	CASIGVPNTEAFF
few	TRBD1	TRBV27	TRBJ1-1	TGTGCCAGCAGTTTAGGGACAGGGGGCATCGGCACTGAAGCTTTCTTT	CASSLGTGGIGTEAFF
.	.	TRBV4-2	TRBJ2-7	TGTGCCAGCAGCTATTCTACGGGAGATGGGTACGAGCAGTACTTC	CASSYSTGDGYEQYF
few	TRBD2	TRBV10-3	TRBJ2-5	TGTGCCATCAGTGAGTCGTGGAGCGGGAGGGACATCAAAGAGACCCAGTACTTC	CAISESWSGRDIKETQYF
many	.	TRBV11-2	TRBJ1-1	TGTGCCAGCAGCTTAGGGCCAGGGAGTGAAGCTTTCTTT	CASSLGPGSEAFF
few	.	TRBV9	TRBJ2-1	TGTGCCAGCAGCGCGGGCGGTGACCCCTCCTACAATGAGCAGTTCTTC	CASSAGGDPSYNEQFF
few	.	TRBV24-1	TRBJ2-5	TGTGCCACCAGTGATTTGGTAGGGACCGAGGAGACCCAGTACTTC	CATSDLVGTEETQYF
many	.	TRBV4-2	TRBJ2-4	TGTGCCAGCAGCCAAGGAGGGCCAGCCACCCTAATAGCCAAAAACATTCAGTACTTC	CASSQGGPATLIAKNIQYF
few	.	TRBV4-3	TRBJ2-1	TGCGCCAGCAGCCAAGATAGGGGCGTGGAGCAGTTCTTC	CASSQDRGVEQFF
few	TRBD1	TRBV7-6	TRBJ1-2	TGTGCCAGCAGCTTAGGGGACAGCCTTTATGACTATGGCTACACCTTC	CASSLGDSLYDYGYTF
.	TRBD2	TRBV27	TRBJ2-5	TGTGCCAGCAGTCAATCCCGAGGACTAGCGGCCCAGACCCAGTACTTC	CASSQSRGLAAQTQYF
many	.	TRBV3-1	TRBJ2-6	TGTGCCAGCAGCCTGACGGTCGTCTCTGGGGCCAACGTCCTGACTTTC	CASSLTVVSGANVLTF
few	.	TRBV5-1	TRBJ2-5	TGCGCCAGCAGCTTGGTAAGGGGTCCCGAGACCCAGTACTTC	CASSLVRGPETQYF
many	.	TRBV29-1	TRBJ2-3	TGCGGGGGGCTGGCGGCGTCTAGCACAGATACGCAGTATTTT	CGGLAASSTDTQYF
few	TRBD2	TRBV18	TRBJ2-5	TGTGCCAGCTCACCACGGGGACTAGCTCCCTACCAAGAGACCCAGTACTTC	CASSPRGLAPYQETQYF
many	.	TRBV5-1	TRBJ1-1	TGCGCCAGCAGCTTGGACAGTGAAGCTTTCTTT	CASSLDSEAFF
.	TRBD1	TRBV6-5	TRBJ2-5	TGTGCCAGCAGTACTGGCGGGACAGGGTCGGAGACCCAGTACTTC	CASSTGGTGSETQYF
.	TRBD1	TRBV20-1	TRBJ1-2	TGCAGTGCTAGACGCGGGACAGTCTATGGCTACACCTTC	CSARRGTVYGYTF
.	.	TRBV20-1	TRBJ2-7	TGCAGTGCTAGTCTGCGTGACCTCCAGTACTTC	CSASLRDLQYF
few	.	TRBV29-1	TRBJ2-1	TGCAGCGTTGAAGGCCTTCTTCGGGAGCAGTTCTTC	CSVEGLLREQFF
.	.	TRBV24-1	TRBJ2-1	TGTGCCACCCAGGGTGGCAGATTTTTGTACAATGAGCAGTTCTTC	CATQGGRFLYNEQFF
.	.	TRBV18	TRBJ2-5	TGTGCCAGCTCACTAAACGGGAAGGAGACCCAGTACTTC	CASSLNGKETQYF
.	TRBD1	TRBV12-3/TRBV12-4	TRBJ2-7	TGTGCCAGCAACCGACAGGGGCCGTCCTACGAGCAGTACTTC	CASNRQGPSYEQYF
few	TRBD2	TRBV29-1	TRBJ2-7	TGCAGCGTCAGCGGGAGGACCTCCTACGAGCAGTACTTC	CSVSGRTSYEQYF
.	.	TRBV4-3	TRBJ1-1	TGCGCCAGCAGCCAAGAGGTCAGGCCCACTGAAGCTTTCTTT	CASSQEVRPTEAFF
.	.	TRBV5-1	TRBJ1-4	TGCGCCAGCAGCTTGATGCGAACAACTAATGAAAAACTGTTTTTT	CASSLMRTTNEKLFF
.	.	TRBV27	TRBJ2-7	TGTGCCAGCAGGAGGACTGGGGGCGAGCAGTACTTC	CASRRTGGEQYF
few	.	TRBV9	TRBJ2-5	TGTGCCAGCGGCGCCGCGTTCCAAGGGGAGACCCAGTACTTC	CASGAAFQGETQYF
once	.	TRBV19	TRBJ1-1	TGTGCCAGCGTTCCTTACGGGGGAAACTTTGGCACTGAAGCTTTCTTT	CASVPYGGNFGTEAFF
.	.	TRBV6-2/TRBV6-3	TRBJ1-5	TGTGCCAGCAGGGCGGACAGTACGTACCAGCCCCAGCATTTT	CASRADSTYQPQHF
.	TRBD2	TRBV20-1	TRBJ2-1	TGCAGTGCTAGAGGACTACGGGGAGGGTATTTTAATGAGCAGTTCTTC	CSARGLRGGYFNEQFF
few	.	TRBV4-1	TRBJ2-7	TGCGCCAGCAGCCAAGATTTCGGGCAGAACTACTACGAGCAGTACTTC	CASSQDFGQNYYEQYF
.	.	TRBV4-3	TRBJ1-4	TGCGCCAGCAGCCAACATAACAGGGCCCTGAATGAAAAACTGTTTTTT	CASSQHNRALNEKLFF
many	TRBD2	TRBV6-1	TRBJ2-7	TGTGCCAGCATCGGACTAGCGGGGAAGAGCTCCTACGAGCAGTACTTC	CASIGLAGKSSYEQYF
many	TRBD2	TRBV27	TRBJ2-3	TGTGCCAGCAAACCCGGGACTACCAGCACAGATACGCAGTATTTT	CASKPGTTSTDTQYF
.	.	TRBV10-2	TRBJ2-5	TGCGCCAGCAGTGTTTTGGAGACCCAGTACTTC	CASSVLETQYF
few	TRBD1	TRBV5-1	TRBJ2-7	TGCGCCAGCAGCTTGGGGACAGGGGGGAGCTCCTACGAGCAGTACTTC	CASSLGTGGSSYEQYF
few	.	TRBV7-8	TRBJ2-1	TGTGCCAGCAAGAGTGGGCACCTCTCCTACAATGAGCAGTTCTTC	CASKSGHLSYNEQFF
many	.	TRBV6-5	TRBJ2-6	TGTGCCAGCAGTTCGAACTCCGGGGCCAACGTCCTGACTTTC	CASSSNSGANVLTF